Listed below are T cell receptor beta chains from one sample, sequenced in a study of OX40 agonist ivuxolimab in advanced cancers. Profiling relied on immunoSEQ multiplex PCR, and the TCRdb table lists in-frame clones only, not all of them. This sample has 75,000 to 95,000 clones, with around 92% found just once. The material was CD4+ or CD8+ T cells sorted from blood, obtained in a trial of the OX40 agonist ivuxolimab. These receptors were taken from an adult with an advanced solid tumor such as melanoma, head and neck, liver or kidney cancer. Both conserved end residues are part of each CDR3. Fields, in order: clone size, D gene, J gene, V gene, CDR3 protein, CDR3 DNA. D genes are given only for firm matches. Rows give clone size only sometimes, using once, few, many, or a class for an expanded clone.

>NA|TRBD2|TRBJ2-5|TRBV27
CASTPRLAGGSETQYF
TGTGCCAGCACCCCCCGACTAGCGGGAGGGAGTGAGACCCAGTACTTC
>NA|TRBD2|TRBJ2-3|TRBV29-1
CSVEGLGLAVADTQYF
TGCAGCGTGGAGGGACTGGGACTAGCGGTCGCAGATACGCAGTATTTT
>NA|TRBD2|TRBJ2-6|TRBV10-1
CARWGGSGANVLTF
TGCGCCAGATGGGGGGGCTCTGGGGCCAACGTCCTGACTTTC
>NA|NA|TRBJ2-7|TRBV6-1
CASSQTAAYHF
TGTGCCAGCAGCCAAACGGCCGCCTACCACTTC
>NA|NA|TRBJ1-2|TRBV7-2
CASSLLSGNEGGYTF
TGTGCCAGCAGCTTATTATCGGGTAACGAAGGTGGCTACACCTTC
>NA|TRBD2|TRBJ2-7|TRBV28
CASSLSAGLGSLDYEQYF
TGTGCCAGCAGTTTATCCGCAGGACTAGGGTCTTTAGACTACGAGCAGTACTTC
>NA|TRBD1|TRBJ1-2|TRBV29-1
CSALQGAVGYTF
TGCAGCGCCTTACAGGGGGCAGTTGGCTACACCTTC
>NA|TRBD1|TRBJ2-1|TRBV10-3
CAISPGTGYYNEQFF
TGTGCCATCAGTCCCGGGACAGGGTACTACAATGAGCAGTTCTTC
>NA|NA|TRBJ2-7|TRBV4-1
CASSQMGTPYDEQYF
TGCGCCAGCAGCCAGATGGGGACCCCCTATGACGAGCAGTACTTC
>NA|TRBD1|TRBJ2-7|TRBV5-1
CASSVGQGRVSEQYF
TGCGCCAGCAGCGTAGGACAGGGGCGGGTGAGTGAGCAGTACTTC
>NA|TRBD2|TRBJ2-7|TRBV5-8
CASSWKLASTYEQYF
TGTGCCAGCAGCTGGAAACTAGCGTCTACCTACGAGCAGTACTTC
>NA|NA|TRBJ2-1|TRBV11-3
CASSLGATHNEQFF
TGTGCCAGCAGCTTAGGGGCTACTCACAATGAGCAGTTCTTC
>NA|TRBD2|TRBJ2-7|TRBV2
CASSEPSGRRYEQYF
TGTGCCAGCAGTGAGCCTAGCGGGAGACGCTACGAGCAGTACTTC
>NA|NA|TRBJ1-5|TRBV27
CASSLNRVQPQHF
TGTGCCAGCAGTTTAAACAGAGTTCAGCCCCAGCATTTT
>few|NA|TRBJ1-2|TRBV5-6
CASSSGRLAPYGYTF
TGTGCCAGCAGCAGTGGGAGGTTAGCCCCCTATGGCTACACCTTC
>NA|NA|TRBJ2-3|TRBV27
CASSSTIVDTQYF
TGTGCCAGCAGTAGTACTATCGTAGATACGCAGTATTTT
>once|NA|TRBJ2-7|TRBV28
CASKGGTYEQYF
TGTGCCAGCAAGGGTGGGACCTACGAGCAGTACTTC
>NA|NA|TRBJ1-4|TRBV7-9
CASSTDRSGGEKLFF
TGTGCCAGCAGCACGGATCGTTCGGGTGGTGAAAAACTGTTTTTT
>NA|NA|TRBJ2-5|TRBV30
CAWSYAGEETQYF
TGTGCCTGGAGTTATGCAGGGGAAGAGACCCAGTACTTC
>NA|NA|TRBJ1-2|TRBV7-9
CASSLVGATLNYGYTF
TGTGCCAGCAGCTTAGTAGGGGCTACCCTTAACTATGGCTACACCTTC
>NA|NA|TRBJ2-5|TRBV29-1
CSVGLGQETQYF
TGCAGCGTTGGACTAGGGCAAGAGACCCAGTACTTC
>NA|TRBD1|TRBJ1-4|TRBV28
CASSFSDRGREKLFF
TGTGCCAGCAGTTTCTCTGACAGGGGGCGGGAAAAACTGTTTTTT
>NA|NA|TRBJ2-1|TRBV30
CAWSVREYNEQFF
TGTGCCTGGAGTGTACGGGAGTACAATGAGCAGTTCTTC
>NA|NA|TRBJ1-5|TRBV2
CASSGFMGSEQPQHF
TGTGCCAGCAGTGGTTTTATGGGGAGCGAGCAGCCCCAGCATTTT
>NA|NA|TRBJ1-2|TRBV5-1
CASSLAKLQGTNYGYTF
TGCGCCAGCAGCTTGGCCAAGCTCCAGGGAACCAACTATGGCTACACCTTC
>NA|NA|TRBJ1-5|TRBV7-9
CASSRQEAQPQHF
TGTGCCAGCAGCCGACAGGAGGCACAGCCCCAGCATTTT